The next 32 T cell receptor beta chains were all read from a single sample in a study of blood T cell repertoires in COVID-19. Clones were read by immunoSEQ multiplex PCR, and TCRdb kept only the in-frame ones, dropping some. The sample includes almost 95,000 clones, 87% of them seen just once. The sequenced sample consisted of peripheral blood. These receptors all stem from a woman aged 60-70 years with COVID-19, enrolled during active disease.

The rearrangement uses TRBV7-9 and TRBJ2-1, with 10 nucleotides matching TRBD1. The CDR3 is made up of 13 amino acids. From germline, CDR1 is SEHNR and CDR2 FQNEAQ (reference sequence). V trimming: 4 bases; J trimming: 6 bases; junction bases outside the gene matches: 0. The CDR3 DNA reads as TGTGCCAGCAGCTGGGACAGGGGCAATGAGCAGTTCTTC. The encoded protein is CASSWDRGNEQFF.

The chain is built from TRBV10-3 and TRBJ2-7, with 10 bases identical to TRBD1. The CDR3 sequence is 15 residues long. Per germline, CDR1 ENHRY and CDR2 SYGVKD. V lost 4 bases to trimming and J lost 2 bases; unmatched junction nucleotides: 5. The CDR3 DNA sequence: TGTGCCATCAGTGGCGGAGGACAGGGGGCCTACGAGCAGTACTTC. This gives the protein CAISGGGQGAYEQYF.

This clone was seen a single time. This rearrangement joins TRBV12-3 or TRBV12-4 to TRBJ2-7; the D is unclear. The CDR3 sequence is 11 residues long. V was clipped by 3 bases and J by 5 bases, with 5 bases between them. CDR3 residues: CASSLADEQYF. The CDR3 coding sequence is TGTGCCAGCAGTTTGGCGGACGAGCAGTACTTC.

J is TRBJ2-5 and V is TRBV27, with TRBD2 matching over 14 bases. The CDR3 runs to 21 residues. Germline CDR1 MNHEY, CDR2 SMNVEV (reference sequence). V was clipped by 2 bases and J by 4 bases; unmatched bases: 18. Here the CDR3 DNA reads TGTGCCAGCAGTTTACGACCACGCCCCCTGACTAGCGGGGGGGCCGGAGAGACCCAGTACTTC. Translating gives CASSLRPRPLTSGGAGETQYF.

The CDR3 DNA reads TGTGCCAGCAGTGAAGCTACAGGGGCGGGGTATGGCTACACCTTC. The encoded protein is CASSEATGAGYGYTF. J is TRBJ1-2 and V is TRBV6-1; 7 nucleotides line up with TRBD1. Germline assignment: CDR1 MNHNS and CDR2 SASEGT. This CDR3 contains 15 residues. J lost 5 bases, V lost 0 bases, and 6 bases had no gene match.

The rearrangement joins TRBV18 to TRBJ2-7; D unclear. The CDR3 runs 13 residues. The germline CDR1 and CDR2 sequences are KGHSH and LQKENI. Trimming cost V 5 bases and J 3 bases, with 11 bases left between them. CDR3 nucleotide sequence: TGTGCCAGCTCAGTGGGCGACAACTACGAGCAGTACTTC. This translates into CASSVGDNYEQYF.

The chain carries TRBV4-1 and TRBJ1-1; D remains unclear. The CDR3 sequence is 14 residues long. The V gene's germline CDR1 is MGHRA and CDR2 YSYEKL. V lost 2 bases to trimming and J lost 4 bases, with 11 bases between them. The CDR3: CASSQWAGSTEAFF. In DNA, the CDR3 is TGCGCCAGCAGCCAATGGGCTGGATCCACTGAAGCTTTCTTT.

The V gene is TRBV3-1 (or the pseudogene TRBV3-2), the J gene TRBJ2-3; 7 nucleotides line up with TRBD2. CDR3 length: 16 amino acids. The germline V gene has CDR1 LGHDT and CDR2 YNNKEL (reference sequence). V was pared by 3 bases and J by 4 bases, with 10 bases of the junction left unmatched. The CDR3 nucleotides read TGTGCCAGCAGCCAGGCAACTAGCGCAAGGTCAGATACGCAGTATTTT. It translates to CASSQATSARSDTQYF.

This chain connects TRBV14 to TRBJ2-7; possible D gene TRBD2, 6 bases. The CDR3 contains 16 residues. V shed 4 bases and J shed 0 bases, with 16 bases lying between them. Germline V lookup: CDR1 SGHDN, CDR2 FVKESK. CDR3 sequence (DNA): TGTGCCAGCAGCCCGGGGAGGCGCAACTACTCCTACGAGCAGTACTTC. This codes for CASSPGRRNYSYEQYF.

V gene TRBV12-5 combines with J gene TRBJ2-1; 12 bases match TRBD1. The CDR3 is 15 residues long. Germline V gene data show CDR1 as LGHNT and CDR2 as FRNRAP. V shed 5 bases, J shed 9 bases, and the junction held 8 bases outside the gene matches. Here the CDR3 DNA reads TGTGCTAGTGGTCGGAGGGGACAGGGGGCAGCTGAGCAGTTCTTC. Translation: CASGRRGQGAAEQFF.

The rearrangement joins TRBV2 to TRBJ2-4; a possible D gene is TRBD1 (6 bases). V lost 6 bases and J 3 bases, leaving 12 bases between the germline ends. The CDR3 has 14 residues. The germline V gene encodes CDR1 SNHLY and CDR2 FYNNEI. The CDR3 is CASRELGGKNIQYF. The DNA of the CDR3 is TGTGCCAGCAGGGAACTAGGGGGCAAAAACATTCAGTACTTC.

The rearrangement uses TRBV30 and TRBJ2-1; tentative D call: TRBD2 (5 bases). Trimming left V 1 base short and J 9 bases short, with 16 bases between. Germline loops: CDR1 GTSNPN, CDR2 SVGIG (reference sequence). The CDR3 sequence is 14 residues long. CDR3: CAWSGYSVEGEQFF. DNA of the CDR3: TGTGCCTGGAGTGGTTATAGCGTTGAGGGTGAGCAGTTCTTC.

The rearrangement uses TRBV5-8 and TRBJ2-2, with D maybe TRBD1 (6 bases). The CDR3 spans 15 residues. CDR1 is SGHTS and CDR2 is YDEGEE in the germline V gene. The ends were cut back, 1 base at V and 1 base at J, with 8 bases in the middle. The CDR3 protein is CASSLIRGNTGELFF. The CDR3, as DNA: TGTGCCAGCAGCTTGATCAGGGGGAACACCGGGGAGCTGTTTTTT.

The CDR3 sequence: CASSVARTGTYGYTF. The CDR3 DNA follows: TGTGCCAGCAGCGTAGCCCGGACAGGGACCTATGGCTACACCTTC. The V call is TRBV9, the J call TRBJ1-2; 8 nucleotides agree with TRBD1. The germline V gene has CDR1 SGDLS and CDR2 YYNGEE. V lost 0 bases and J lost 4; bases outside the gene matches: 5. The CDR3 loop spans 15 amino acids.

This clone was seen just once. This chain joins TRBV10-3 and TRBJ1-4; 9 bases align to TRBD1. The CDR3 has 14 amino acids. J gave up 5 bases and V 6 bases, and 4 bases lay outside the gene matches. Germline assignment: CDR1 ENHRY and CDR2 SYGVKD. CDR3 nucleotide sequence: TGTGCCATCAGCGCCGGGACAGGGAATGAAAAACTGTTTTTT. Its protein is CAISAGTGNEKLFF.

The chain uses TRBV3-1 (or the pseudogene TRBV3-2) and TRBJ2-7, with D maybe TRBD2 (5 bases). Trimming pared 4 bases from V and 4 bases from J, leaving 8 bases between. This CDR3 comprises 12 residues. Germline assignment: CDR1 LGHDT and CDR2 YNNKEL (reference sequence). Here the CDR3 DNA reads TGTGCCAGCAGCCGGGGAGCATACGAGCAGTACTTC. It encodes CASSRGAYEQYF.

CDR3 DNA sequence: TGTGCCAGCAAGAGGACTAGCGGGGGGTCCTACGAGCAGTACTTC. This gives the protein CASKRTSGGSYEQYF. This chain uses TRBV6-5 with TRBJ2-7; TRBD2 agrees at 14 bases. Trimming at V came to 7 bases and at J to 1 base, leaving 3 bases not matched to a gene. CDR3 length equals 15 residues. CDR1 MNHEY and CDR2 SVGAGI come from the germline V gene.

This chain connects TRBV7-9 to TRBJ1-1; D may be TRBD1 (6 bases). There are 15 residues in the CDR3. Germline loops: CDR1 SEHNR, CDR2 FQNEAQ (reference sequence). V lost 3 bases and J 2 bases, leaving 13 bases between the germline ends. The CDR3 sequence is CASSFPGDGNTEAFF. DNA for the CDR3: TGTGCCAGCAGCTTCCCAGGGGATGGCAACACTGAAGCTTTCTTT.

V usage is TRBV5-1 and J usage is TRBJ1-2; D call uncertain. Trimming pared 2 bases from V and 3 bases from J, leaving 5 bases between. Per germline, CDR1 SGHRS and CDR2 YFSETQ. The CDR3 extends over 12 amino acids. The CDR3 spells CASSFGDYGYTF. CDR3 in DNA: TGCGCCAGCAGCTTCGGGGACTATGGCTACACCTTC.

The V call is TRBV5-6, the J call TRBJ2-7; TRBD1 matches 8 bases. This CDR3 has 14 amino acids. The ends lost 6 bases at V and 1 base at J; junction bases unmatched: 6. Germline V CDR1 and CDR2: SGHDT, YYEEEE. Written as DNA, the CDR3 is TGTGCCAGCACTTGGACAGGGCCATCCTACGAGCAGTACTTC. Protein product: CASTWTGPSYEQYF.

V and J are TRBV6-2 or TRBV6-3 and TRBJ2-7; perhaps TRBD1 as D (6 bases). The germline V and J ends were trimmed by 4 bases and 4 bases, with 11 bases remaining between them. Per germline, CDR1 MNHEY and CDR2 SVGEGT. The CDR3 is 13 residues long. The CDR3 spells CASSWGTTYEQYF. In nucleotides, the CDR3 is TGTGCCAGCAGTTGGGGGACAACGTACGAGCAGTACTTC.

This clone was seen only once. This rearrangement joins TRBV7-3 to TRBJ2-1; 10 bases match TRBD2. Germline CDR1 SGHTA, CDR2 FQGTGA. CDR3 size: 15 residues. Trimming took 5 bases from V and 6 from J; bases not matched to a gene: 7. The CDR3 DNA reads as TGTGCCAGCAGCCCGAGCGGGGGGGCGATCAATGAGCAGTTCTTC. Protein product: CASSPSGGAINEQFF.

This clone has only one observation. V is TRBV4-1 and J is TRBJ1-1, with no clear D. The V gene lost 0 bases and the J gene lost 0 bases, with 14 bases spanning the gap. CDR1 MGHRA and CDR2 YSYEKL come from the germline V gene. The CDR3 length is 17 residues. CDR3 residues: CASSQDSQALMNTEAFF. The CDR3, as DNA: TGCGCCAGCAGCCAAGACTCGCAGGCCCTGATGAACACTGAAGCTTTCTTT.

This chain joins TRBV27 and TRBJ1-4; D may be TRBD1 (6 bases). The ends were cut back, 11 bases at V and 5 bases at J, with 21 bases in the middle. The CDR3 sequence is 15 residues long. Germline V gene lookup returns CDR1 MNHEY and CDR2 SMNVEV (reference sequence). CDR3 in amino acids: CASKRGGSPNEKLFF. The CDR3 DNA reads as TGTGCCTCCAAAAGGGGGGGAAGCCCGAATGAAAAACTGTTTTTT.

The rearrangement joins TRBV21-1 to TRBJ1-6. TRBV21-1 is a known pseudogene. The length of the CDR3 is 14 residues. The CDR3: CASSKDGRGSPLHF. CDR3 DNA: TGTGCCAGCAGCAAAGACGGCCGCGGGTCACCCCTCCACTTT.

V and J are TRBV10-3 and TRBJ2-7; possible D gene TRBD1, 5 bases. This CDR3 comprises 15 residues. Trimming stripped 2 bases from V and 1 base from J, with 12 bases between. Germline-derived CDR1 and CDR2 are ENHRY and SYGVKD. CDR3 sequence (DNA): TGTGCCATCAGTGAGAGGAGCAGGGCATCCTACGAGCAGTACTTC. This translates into CAISERSRASYEQYF.

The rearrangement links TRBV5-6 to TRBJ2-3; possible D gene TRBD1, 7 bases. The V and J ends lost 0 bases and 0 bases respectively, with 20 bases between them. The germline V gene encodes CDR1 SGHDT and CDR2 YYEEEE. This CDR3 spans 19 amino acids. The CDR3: CASSLARRGTFSSTDTQYF. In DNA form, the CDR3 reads TGTGCCAGCAGCTTGGCACGCAGGGGGACTTTTTCTAGCACAGATACGCAGTATTTT.

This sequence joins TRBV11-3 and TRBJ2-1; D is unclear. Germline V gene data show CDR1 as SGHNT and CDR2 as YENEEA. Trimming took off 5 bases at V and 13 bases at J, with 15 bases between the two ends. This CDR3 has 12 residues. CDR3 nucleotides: TGTGCCAGCAGCCTGTCTATGGGCAGCCAGTTCTTC. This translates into CASSLSMGSQFF.

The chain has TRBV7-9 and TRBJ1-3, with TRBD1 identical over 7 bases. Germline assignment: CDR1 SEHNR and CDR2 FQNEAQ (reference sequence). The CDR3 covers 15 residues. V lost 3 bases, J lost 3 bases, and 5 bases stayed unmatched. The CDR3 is CASSFTTGYGNTIYF. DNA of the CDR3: TGTGCCAGCAGCTTTACGACAGGGTATGGAAACACCATATATTTT.

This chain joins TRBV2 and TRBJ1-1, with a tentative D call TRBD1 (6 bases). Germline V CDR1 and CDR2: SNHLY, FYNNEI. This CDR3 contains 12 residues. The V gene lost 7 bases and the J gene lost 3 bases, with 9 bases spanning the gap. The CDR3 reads CASTRGHTEAFF. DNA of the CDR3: TGTGCCAGCACCAGGGGCCACACTGAAGCTTTCTTT.

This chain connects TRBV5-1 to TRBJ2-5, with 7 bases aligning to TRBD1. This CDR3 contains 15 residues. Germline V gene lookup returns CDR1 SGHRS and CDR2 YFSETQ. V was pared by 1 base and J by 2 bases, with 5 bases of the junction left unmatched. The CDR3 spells CASSLNPGQQETQYF. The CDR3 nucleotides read TGCGCCAGCAGCTTGAACCCGGGACAGCAAGAGACCCAGTACTTC.

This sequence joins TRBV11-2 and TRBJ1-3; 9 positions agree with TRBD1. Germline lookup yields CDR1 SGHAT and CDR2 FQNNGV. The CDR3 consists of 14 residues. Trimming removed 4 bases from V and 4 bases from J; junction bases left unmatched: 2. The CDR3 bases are TGTGCCAGCAGCTCTACAGGGGGCGGAAACACCATATATTTT. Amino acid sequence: CASSSTGGGNTIYF.